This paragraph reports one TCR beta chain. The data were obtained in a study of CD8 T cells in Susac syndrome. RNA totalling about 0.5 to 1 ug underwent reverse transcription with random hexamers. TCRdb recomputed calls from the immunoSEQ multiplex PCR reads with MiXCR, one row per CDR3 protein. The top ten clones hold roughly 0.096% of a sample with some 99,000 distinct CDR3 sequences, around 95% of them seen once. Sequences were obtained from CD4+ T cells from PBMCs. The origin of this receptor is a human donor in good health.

The CDR3 spells CAWSEQGNTEAFF. The CDR3 nucleotides read TGTGCCTGGAGTGAACAGGGGAACACTGAAGCTTTCTTT. V is TRBV30 and J is TRBJ1-1; weak D call: TRBD1 (6 bases). V was shortened by 1 base and J by 1 base, with 7 bases between the two germline ends. CDR3 length: 13 amino acids. The germline V gene encodes CDR1 GTSNPN and CDR2 SVGIG (reference sequence).